The 2 T cell receptor beta chains given below trace back to one sample, sequenced in a study of blood T cell repertoires in COVID-19. The table came from immunoSEQ multiplex PCR; TCRdb's copy has only in-frame clones and leaves some out. The sample includes hundreds of thousands of clones, approximately 84% of them seen just once. The specimen was peripheral blood. The receptors were sampled from a woman younger than 45 who had recovered from COVID-19.

The genes are TRBV27 and TRBJ2-7, with 12 bases identical to TRBD2. Per the germline V gene, CDR1 is MNHEY and CDR2 is SMNVEV (reference sequence). V dropped 5 bases and J dropped 2; count of bases not matched to a gene: 7. This CDR3 is 16 amino acids long. CDR3 in amino acids: CASSLILAGGPYEQYF. The CDR3 DNA reads as TGTGCCAGCAGTCTCATCCTAGCGGGAGGGCCCTACGAGCAGTACTTC.

This clone was seen only a few times. The gene calls are TRBV4-2 and TRBJ2-1; TRBD1 matches at 9 bases. J gave up 2 bases and V 3 bases, and 5 bases lay outside the gene matches. The CDR3 totals 16 residues. The V gene's germline CDR1 is LGHNA and CDR2 YNFKEQ. This CDR3 is CASSQWGTGTYNEQFF. The CDR3 DNA sequence: TGTGCCAGCAGCCAGTGGGGGACAGGGACCTACAATGAGCAGTTCTTC.